The sequence of this T cell receptor beta chain was determined in a study of radiotherapy plus CTLA-4 blockade in lung cancer. In the study overall: Among enrolled patients, under 20% responded and more than 25% achieved disease control.

Germline trimming cut 4 bases from V and 5 bases from J; bases unmatched to any gene: 12. Germline loops: CDR1 LNHDA, CDR2 SQIVND (reference sequence). The CDR3 length is 16 residues. Clones were sequenced by immunoSEQ multiplex PCR, and TCRdb holds only the in-frame ones, with some missing. The sample consists of under 110,000 clones, about 84% of them appearing once. The V call is TRBV19, the J call TRBJ2-5; the match to TRBD2 covers 8 bases. The source was peripheral blood, collected from a patient treated with radiotherapy plus ipilimumab. The source is a human donor with non-small cell lung cancer that progressed on radiotherapy plus ipilimumab. Some clones in this sample may be carry-over from other donors' samples. CDR3 protein: CASSKSPRSGGETQYF. The CDR3 nucleotides read TGTGCCAGTAGTAAATCCCCGCGGAGCGGGGGTGAGACCCAGTACTTC.